These T cell receptor beta chains were read from a single sample in a study of T-cell reconstitution after alpha-beta-depleted transplantation in children. Using its own MiXCR run on the PCR reads, TCRdb lists one record per CDR3 protein. The table lists 600,000 to 800,000 distinct CDR3 sequences, over 10% of them singletons. The sample consisted of PBMCs, taken before TCRalphabeta/CD19-depleted stem cell transplant. Receptors originate from a girl aged 2-9 years with congenital amegakaryocytic thrombocytopenia, due to receive a stem cell transplant. The CDR3 runs from the conserved cysteine through the conserved F or W. A D gene is named only where the DNA matches it firmly. Only some rows state a clone size, as once, few, many or a class for expanded clones.

V: TRBV10-3
D: NA
size: many
J: TRBJ1-2
DNA: TGTGCCATCAGTGACCCTAACTATGGCTACACCTTC
CDR3: CAISDPNYGYTF

V: TRBV29-1
D: TRBD2
size: many
J: TRBJ2-3
DNA: TGCAGCGTCTGCGGGAGGCACACAGATACGCAGTATTTT
CDR3: CSVCGRHTDTQYF

V: TRBV20-1
D: TRBD1
size: many
J: TRBJ2-3
DNA: TGCAGTGCGCCGACAGGGGGCGCGGATACGCAGTATTTT
CDR3: CSAPTGGADTQYF

V: TRBV20-1
D: NA
size: many
J: TRBJ2-7
DNA: TGCAGTGCTAGAGATCCCTACGCCCCCTCCTACGAGCAGTACTTC
CDR3: CSARDPYAPSYEQYF

V: TRBV5-1
D: TRBD2
size: NA
J: TRBJ2-7
DNA: TGCGCCAGCAGCTTGTCTGGGTCTAGCGGGACCGAGCAGTACTTC
CDR3: CASSLSGSSGTEQYF

V: TRBV29-1
D: NA
size: many
J: TRBJ2-7
DNA: TGCAGCGTTGCCAGGAACTCCTACGAGCAGTACTTC
CDR3: CSVARNSYEQYF

V: TRBV4-1
D: NA
size: few
J: TRBJ2-1
DNA: TGCGCCAGCAGCCAAGAACCTGGTTTTGAGCAGTTCTTC
CDR3: CASSQEPGFEQFF

V: TRBV20-1
D: NA
size: many
J: TRBJ2-7
DNA: TGCAGTGCCAGGGATCAGCTCTACGAGCAGTACTTC
CDR3: CSARDQLYEQYF

V: TRBV5-1
D: TRBD2
size: many
J: TRBJ2-7
DNA: TGCGCCAGCAGCCCGAGAATAGGATTAGCGGGAGGTCGGAGTGACTACGAGCAGTACTTC
CDR3: CASSPRIGLAGGRSDYEQYF

V: TRBV10-3
D: TRBD1
size: many
J: TRBJ2-1
DNA: TGTGCCATCAACGACAGGGTTGGGTACAATGAGCAGTTCTTC
CDR3: CAINDRVGYNEQFF

V: TRBV20-1
D: TRBD2
size: few
J: TRBJ2-5
DNA: TGCAGTGCTAGAGAAGCGGGAGAGGAGACCCAGTACTTC
CDR3: CSAREAGEETQYF

V: TRBV4-1
D: NA
size: NA
J: TRBJ2-1
DNA: TGCGCCAGCAGCCCCGGGACACAACGCAATGAGCAGTTCTTC
CDR3: CASSPGTQRNEQFF

V: TRBV6-5
D: NA
size: many
J: TRBJ2-3
DNA: TGTGCCAGCAGCTCCCTGGCGGTGGCGGAGCTTCTCACAGATACGCAGTATTTT
CDR3: CASSSLAVAELLTDTQYF

V: TRBV5-8
D: TRBD2
size: NA
J: TRBJ2-7
DNA: TGTGCCAGCAGCTCACCGAGGACTAGCGGTTCCTACGAGCAGTACTTC
CDR3: CASSSPRTSGSYEQYF

V: TRBV4-2
D: TRBD2
size: few
J: TRBJ2-3
DNA: TGTGCCAGCAGCCGGATCCAGCGGGGGCGGGGCACAGATACGCAGTATTTT
CDR3: CASSRIQRGRGTDTQYF

V: TRBV18
D: NA
size: NA
J: TRBJ2-2
DNA: TGTGCAAGCTCACCCCTGGGGGGCACGGACACCGGGGAGCTGTTTTTT
CDR3: CASSPLGGTDTGELFF

V: TRBV5-1
D: NA
size: many
J: TRBJ2-4
DNA: TGCGCCAGCAGCTTGGGGCTAGCACAGGTGAACATTCAGTACTTC
CDR3: CASSLGLAQVNIQYF

V: TRBV12-3/TRBV12-4
D: TRBD2
size: few
J: TRBJ2-5
DNA: TGTGCCAGCAGCCTAACCTACGGGACTAGCAAAGAGACCCAGTACTTC
CDR3: CASSLTYGTSKETQYF

V: TRBV6-1
D: NA
size: many
J: TRBJ1-1
DNA: TGTGCCAGCAGTGCTGCAGGGGCGATGAACACTGAAGCTTTCTTT
CDR3: CASSAAGAMNTEAFF